The next 17 T cell receptor beta chains were all read from a single sample in a study of blood T cell repertoires in COVID-19. Sequencing used immunoSEQ multiplex PCR; TCRdb keeps in-frame clones, though not all of them. This sample has approximately 60,000 clones; 79% occur once, and the top ten carry about a fifth. Specimen: peripheral blood. These receptors were obtained from a woman older than 75 with active or convalescent COVID-19.

The V gene is TRBV5-1, the J gene TRBJ1-1; D call uncertain. The V and J ends lost 0 bases and 2 bases respectively, with 8 bases between them. CDR3 length: 14 residues. The germline gives CDR1 SGHRS, CDR2 YFSETQ. As DNA, the CDR3 is TGCGCCAGCAGCTTGGGCGAGTCTAACACTGAAGCTTTCTTT. This translates into CASSLGESNTEAFF. Drawing the rest from reference TRBV5-1 and TRBJ1-1, the complete variable domain is KAGVTQTPRYLIKTRGQQVTLSCSPISGHRSVSWYQQTPGQGLQFLFEYFSETQRNKGNFPGRFSGRQFSNSRSEMNVSTLELGDSALYLCASSLGESNTEAFFGQGTRLTVV.

CDR3 coding DNA: TGTGCCAGCAGCTTGGGACAGCTAGAGAATGAAAAACTGTTTTTT. The encoded protein is CASSLGQLENEKLFF. This sequence joins TRBV11-2 and TRBJ1-4; 7 bases agree with TRBD1. CDR3 size: 15 residues. The trim removed 3 bases at V and 5 bases at J, leaving 6 bases unmatched. CDR1 and CDR2 from the germline V gene are SGHAT and FQNNGV.

V and J are TRBV6-1 and TRBJ2-7, with 9 bases aligning to TRBD1. The CDR3 sequence is 16 residues long. V lost 4 bases to trimming and J lost 3 bases; unmatched junction nucleotides: 10. The V gene's germline CDR1 is MNHNS and CDR2 SASEGT. The CDR3 DNA follows: TGTGCCAGCAGTGGGTTAGGAGGGACAGGGTTCTACGAGCAGTACTTC. Its protein is CASSGLGGTGFYEQYF.

The V gene is TRBV15, the J gene TRBJ1-2; 7 nucleotides line up with TRBD1. Germline CDR1 and CDR2: LNHNV and YYDKDF (reference sequence). The CDR3 totals 15 residues. With 1 base clipped from V and 6 bases from J, the junction kept 8 bases outside the gene matches. The CDR3 region has the DNA TGTGCCACCAGCAGAGCCTACAGGGGAAAGGATGGCTACACCTTC. This gives the protein CATSRAYRGKDGYTF.

The gene calls are TRBV13 and TRBJ2-3; D not resolved. The V gene's germline CDR1 is PRHDT and CDR2 FYEKMQ (reference sequence). V was pared by 5 bases and J by 6 bases, with 12 bases between. This CDR3 comprises 13 residues. CDR3: CASSLRPGDTQYF. The CDR3 DNA reads as TGTGCCAGCAGCCTCAGGCCAGGTGATACGCAGTATTTT.

The sample holds a few counts of this clone. The V gene is TRBV19, the J gene TRBJ2-1; the match to TRBD2 covers 8 bases. The junction had 7 bases not matched to a gene; V was cut back by 5 bases and J by 4 bases. The CDR3 covers 15 residues. Germline V gene sequence: CDR1 LNHDA, CDR2 SQIVND (reference sequence). The CDR3 region has the DNA TGTGCCAGTAGTGTCACTAGCGGAGCTTACAATGAGCAGTTCTTC. This encodes CASSVTSGAYNEQFF.

The genes are TRBV5-1 and TRBJ2-3; 14 bases fit TRBD2. The CDR3 is 18 amino acids. Germline trimming cut 4 bases from V and 0 bases from J; bases unmatched to any gene: 7. CDR1 and CDR2 from the germline V gene are SGHRS and YFSETQ. CDR3 in DNA: TGCGCCAGCAGCCTAGGACTAGCGGGGGGCCGGAGCACAGATACGCAGTATTTT. Protein sequence: CASSLGLAGGRSTDTQYF.

The V gene is TRBV12-3 or TRBV12-4, the J gene TRBJ1-2; a possible D gene is TRBD1 (5 bases). The CDR3 is 13 residues long. Trimming pared 3 bases from V and 10 bases from J, leaving 15 bases between. For the CDR3, the DNA is TGTGCCAGCAGTTTTGCCAGGGTAGTGGACTACACCTTC. This sequence encodes CASSFARVVDYTF.

J is TRBJ2-2 and V is TRBV9, with D possibly matching TRBD2 (5 bases). The CDR3 is 18 amino acids. Germline V gene sequence: CDR1 SGDLS, CDR2 YYNGEE. The ends were cut back, 0 bases at V and 6 bases at J, with 21 bases in the middle. The CDR3 loop reads CASSVGFDVDGGPGELFF. Here the CDR3 DNA reads TGTGCCAGCAGCGTAGGTTTTGACGTCGATGGCGGGCCCGGGGAGCTGTTTTTT.

As concerns this clone: A much bigger clone sits one base away, suggesting this may be a read error. Other DNA sequences in this sample translate to the same CDR3. The genes are TRBV21-1 and TRBJ1-6; TRBD1, as called in the table, went unchecked against the DNA. TRBV21-1 corresponds to a pseudogene. The CDR3 contains 15 residues. The CDR3 loop is CASSASKQGISPLHF. The CDR3 nucleotides read TGTGCCAGCAGCGCCTCTAAGCAGGGAATCTCACCCCTCCATTTT.

In nucleotides, the CDR3 is TGTGCCAGCAGTGAGGGACCCGGGACAGTTATAACACCCCTCCACTTT. Translating it yields CASSEGPGTVITPLHF. The chain carries TRBV6-1 and TRBJ1-6; 7 bases match TRBD1. The CDR3 contains 16 residues. V lost 3 bases to trimming and J lost 11 bases; unmatched junction nucleotides: 13. CDR1 and CDR2 from the germline V gene are MNHNS and SASEGT.

V is TRBV10-3 and J is TRBJ2-7; TRBD2 agrees at 11 bases. Trimming took 8 bases from V and 5 from J; bases not matched to a gene: 5. This CDR3 spans 13 amino acids. The germline V gene encodes CDR1 ENHRY and CDR2 SYGVKD. CDR3 sequence reads: CAIQTSGVDEQYF. In DNA, the CDR3 is TGTGCCATCCAGACTAGCGGGGTCGACGAGCAGTACTTC.

This clone appeared a single time. The chain couples TRBV11-1 to TRBJ1-1; TRBD1 matches at 10 bases. The CDR3 is 15 amino acids. The V and J ends lost 6 bases and 10 bases, in that order; junction bases with no gene match: 14. Germline V gene sequence: CDR1 SGHAT, CDR2 FQDESV (reference sequence). DNA of the CDR3: TGTGCCAGCAGACTCACCGGGACAGGGGAGGTCGGAGCTTTCTTT. It codes for CASRLTGTGEVGAFF. Full variable domain (remainder filled in from reference TRBV11-1 and TRBJ1-1): EAEVAQSPRYKITEKSQAVAFWCDPISGHATLYWYRQILGQGPELLVQFQDESVVDDSQLPKDRFSAERLKGVDSTLKIQPAELGDSAMYLCASRLTGTGEVGAFFGQGTRLTVV.

The chain employs TRBV19 and TRBJ1-5; 8 nucleotides line up with TRBD1. The junction had 6 bases not matched to a gene; V was cut back by 7 bases and J by 4 bases. This CDR3 is 14 amino acids long. CDR1 and CDR2 from the germline V gene are LNHDA and SQIVND (reference sequence). The CDR3 region has the DNA TGTGCCAGTAAAACGACAGGGGAAAATCAGCCCCAGCATTTT. This translates into CASKTTGENQPQHF.

The chain carries TRBV2 and TRBJ2-3; TRBD2 might be the D (6 bases). CDR1 and CDR2 (germline): SNHLY, FYNNEI. Deletions cut 4 bases from V and 1 base from J, with 6 bases between. CDR3 length: 13 amino acids. The chain's CDR3 is CASSGGGTDTQYF. In DNA, the CDR3 is TGTGCCAGCAGTGGCGGGGGCACAGATACGCAGTATTTT.

This rearrangement joins TRBV19 to TRBJ1-2; TRBD1 agrees at 10 bases. Per the germline V gene, CDR1 is LNHDA and CDR2 is SQIVND (reference sequence). The CDR3 spans 15 residues. V lost 5 bases and J lost 8; bases outside the gene matches: 11. CDR3 region: CASSHTDRGLWGYTF. The CDR3 nucleotides read TGTGCCAGTAGTCACACCGACAGGGGGCTCTGGGGCTACACCTTC. Complete variable domain (other parts from reference TRBV19 and TRBJ1-2): DGGITQSPKYLFRKEGQNVTLSCEQNLNHDAMYWYRQDPGQGLRLIYYSQIVNDFQKGDIAEGYSVSREKKESFPLTVTSAQKNPTAFYLCASSHTDRGLWGYTFGSGTRLTVV.

The J gene is TRBJ2-7, the V gene TRBV9; 8 nucleotides match TRBD2. The ends lost 0 bases at V and 5 bases at J; junction bases unmatched: 1. Germline V gives CDR1 SGDLS, CDR2 YYNGEE. The CDR3 consists of 13 residues. The CDR3 spells CASSVDGRDEQYF. The DNA for the CDR3 is TGTGCCAGCAGCGTAGACGGGAGGGACGAGCAGTACTTC.